Each of the 17 T cell receptor beta chains below was sequenced from the same sample in a study of blood T cell repertoires in COVID-19. This table comes from immunoSEQ multiplex PCR, and its TCRdb copy is limited to in-frame clones, with some not included. The table has a few hundred thousand clones, approximately 91% seen once; the top ten hold approximately 0.94%. The source material was peripheral blood. All receptors derive from a woman aged 40 to 50 who had recovered from COVID-19.

Written as DNA, the CDR3 is TGTGCCAGCACTAGACAGGGCCCAAACACTGAAGCTTTCTTT. This translates into CASTRQGPNTEAFF. The J gene is TRBJ1-1, the V gene TRBV27; TRBD1 matches at 7 bases. Germline V gene lookup returns CDR1 MNHEY and CDR2 SMNVEV (reference sequence). The V gene end was trimmed by 7 bases and the J gene end by 2 bases; junction bases not matched to a gene: 7. The CDR3 extends over 14 amino acids.

The rearrangement joins TRBV12-3 or TRBV12-4 to TRBJ1-2; a possible D gene is TRBD1 (5 bases). CDR3 size: 12 residues. Trimming pared 5 bases from V and 8 bases from J, leaving 12 bases between. The CDR3 DNA is TGTGCCAGCAGTCAGACGGACACCGGCTACACCTTC. The encoded protein is CASSQTDTGYTF.

This clone was detected only once. This rearrangement joins TRBV29-1 to TRBJ2-5; 10 nucleotides agree with TRBD1. Germline V gene lookup returns CDR1 SQVTM and CDR2 ANQGSEA. V was pared by 7 bases and J by 4 bases, with 3 bases of the junction left unmatched. The CDR3 runs to 12 residues. This CDR3 reads CSGRQGAETQYF. The CDR3 DNA is TGCAGCGGCCGACAGGGGGCAGAGACCCAGTACTTC.

This clone was recorded once. The J gene is TRBJ2-1, the V gene TRBV3-1 (or the pseudogene TRBV3-2); 10 nucleotides line up with TRBD2. This CDR3 contains 17 residues. From germline, CDR1 is LGHDT and CDR2 YNNKEL (reference sequence). The V gene end was trimmed by 6 bases and the J gene end by 4 bases; junction bases not matched to a gene: 12. The CDR3 sequence: CASSRGSGRSGYNEQFF. The DNA for the CDR3 is TGTGCCAGCAGTCGGGGTAGCGGGAGGTCGGGGTACAATGAGCAGTTCTTC.

The rearrangement joins TRBV5-1 to TRBJ2-1; TRBD2 agrees at 14 bases. This CDR3 is built from 15 residues. CDR1 and CDR2 from the germline V gene are SGHRS and YFSETQ. V shed 0 bases and J 7 bases; nucleotides not matched to a gene: 0. The CDR3, as DNA: TGCGCCAGCAGCTTGGGACTAGCGGGAGGGAATGAGCAGTTCTTC. Protein sequence: CASSLGLAGGNEQFF.

The chain carries TRBV6-5 and TRBJ2-1, with D perhaps TRBD2 (6 bases). Germline values: CDR1 MNHEY, CDR2 SVGAGI. This CDR3 is 16 amino acids long. V dropped 0 bases and J dropped 6 bases, with 15 bases sitting between them. The DNA for the CDR3 is TGTGCCAGCAGTTACTCGTCCGGGGACTTCTCCAATGAGCAGTTCTTC. This translates into CASSYSSGDFSNEQFF.

Worth noting for this clone: The sample holds other DNA sequences that translate to the same CDR3. V and J are TRBV28 and TRBJ1-5; D may be TRBD1 (5 bases). The length of the CDR3 is 14 residues. Trimming cost V 3 bases and J 5 bases, with 11 bases left between them. Per the germline V gene, CDR1 is MDHEN and CDR2 is SYDVKM. The CDR3 sequence: CASSLGGVYQPQHF. The CDR3 bases are TGTGCCAGCAGTTTGGGGGGAGTGTATCAGCCCCAGCATTTT.

The chain uses TRBV30 and TRBJ2-7, with TRBD1 matching over 9 bases. The V and J ends lost 5 bases and 1 base, in that order; junction bases with no gene match: 3. Per germline, CDR1 GTSNPN and CDR2 SVGIG (reference sequence). The CDR3 loop spans 13 amino acids. In nucleotides, the CDR3 is TGTGCCTGGGACAGGGGGAAATCCTACGAGCAGTACTTC. Its protein is CAWDRGKSYEQYF.

The J gene is TRBJ2-7, the V gene TRBV4-1; TRBD2 agrees at 10 bases. V shed 0 bases and J 7 bases; nucleotides not matched to a gene: 9. The CDR3 has 16 residues. Germline values: CDR1 MGHRA, CDR2 YSYEKL. The CDR3 loop reads CASSQDSLAGVGEQYF. DNA of the CDR3: TGCGCCAGCAGCCAAGATTCTCTAGCGGGAGTTGGGGAGCAGTACTTC.

V gene TRBV13 combines with J gene TRBJ2-5; 8 nucleotides line up with TRBD2. Germline values: CDR1 PRHDT, CDR2 FYEKMQ (reference sequence). The CDR3 length is 16 residues. The J segment lost 5 bases and the V segment lost 0 bases, leaving 8 bases of the junction unmatched. The CDR3, as DNA: TGTGCCAGCAGCTTAGGGGTAGCGGGACTCTATGAGACCCAGTACTTC. Protein: CASSLGVAGLYETQYF.

The chain combines TRBV10-3 with TRBJ2-5, with 13 bases fitting TRBD2. This CDR3 has 14 amino acids. Germline assignment: CDR1 ENHRY and CDR2 SYGVKD. V trimming: 10 bases; J trimming: 5 bases; junction bases outside the gene matches: 7. In DNA form, the CDR3 reads TGTGCCAGCCAACTAGCGGGAGGGCTCGAGACCCAGTACTTC. Encoded protein: CASQLAGGLETQYF.

About this clone itself: A junction boundary mismatches the germline segment, possibly from a read error. The chain recombines TRBV9 with TRBJ1-6; 7 bases line up with TRBD1. Germline CDR1 is SGDLS and CDR2 is YYNGEE. The CDR3 runs to 15 residues. DNA of the CDR3: TGTGCCAGCAGCGCGGGACAGATCTATGATTCACCCCTCCACTTT. It is translated as CASSAGQIYDSPLHF.

The chain combines TRBV28 with TRBJ1-1; D might be TRBD1 (5 bases). CDR3 size: 14 residues. CDR1 and CDR2 (germline): MDHEN, SYDVKM. Trimming took off 4 bases at V and 1 base at J, with 10 bases between the two ends. This CDR3 is CASSSPQGNTEAFF. As DNA, the CDR3 is TGTGCCAGCAGTTCCCCCCAGGGGAACACTGAAGCTTTCTTT.

This chain connects TRBV11-2 to TRBJ2-5, with 8 bases lining up with TRBD2. CDR3 size: 14 residues. The ends lost 5 bases at V and 4 bases at J; junction bases unmatched: 6. Germline V CDR1 and CDR2: SGHAT, FQNNGV. The chain's CDR3 is CASSVSGSPETQYF. CDR3 nucleotide sequence: TGTGCCAGCAGCGTCAGCGGGAGCCCAGAGACCCAGTACTTC.

This chain links TRBV7-9 with TRBJ1-4; D is possibly TRBD1 (5 bases). The CDR3 sequence is 16 residues long. Trimming pared 3 bases from V and 5 bases from J, leaving 16 bases between. The germline gives CDR1 SEHNR, CDR2 FQNEAQ (reference sequence). The CDR3, as DNA: TGTGCCAGCAGCTTCCTTTCTGGGACTCAAAATGAAAAACTGTTTTTT. It codes for CASSFLSGTQNEKLFF.

The V call is TRBV24-1, the J call TRBJ1-5, with 7 bases identical to TRBD1. CDR3 length: 14 residues. Germline values: CDR1 KGHDR, CDR2 SFDVKD. J lost 6 bases, V lost 3 bases, and 4 bases had no gene match. CDR3 nucleotide sequence: TGTGCCACCAGTGATCGGGACAGCCTTCAGCCCCAGCATTTT. Translating it yields CATSDRDSLQPQHF.

In DNA, the CDR3 is TGTGCCAGCAGCCAAGACACAATGAACACTGAAGCTTTCTTT. Translation gives CASSQDTMNTEAFF. The genes are TRBV3-1 (or the pseudogene TRBV3-2) and TRBJ1-1; D is undetermined. CDR3 size: 14 residues. Germline V gene lookup returns CDR1 LGHDT and CDR2 YNNKEL (reference sequence). Trimming left V 0 bases short and J 0 bases short, with 5 bases between.